This T cell receptor (beta chain) was retrieved from a study of cytomegalovirus exposure and HLA in healthy donors. Study context: HLA-typed donors were the source of approximately 86 million unique TCRs held in an early data release. Study-wide points: Indistinguishable V segments, including TRBV6-2 and TRBV6-3, were excluded. A later analysis found most CMV-associated TCR beta chains apparently HLA-restricted.

For this clone: The antigen remains undetermined.

The CDR3 has 16 amino acids. Germline-derived CDR1 and CDR2 are LNHDA and SQIVND (reference sequence). Trimming cost V 6 bases and J 4 bases; bases outside gene matches: 11. The PCR employed 60 Vbeta primers together with 13 Jbeta primers. The assay was immunoSEQ multiplex PCR, and TCRdb's table has in-frame clones only and misses some. The table includes some 180,000 clones, 80% to 90% detected once. The sequence was collected from a man aged 25-45 years in good health and CMV-seropositive. Sequenced material: PBMCs. The V and J genes are TRBV19 and TRBJ2-5, with TRBD2 matching 10 bases. In DNA form, the CDR3 reads TGTGCCAGTAGGGCTCGGGGTCTAGCGGGAGTAGAGACCCAGTACTTC. It translates to CASRARGLAGVETQYF.